Reported below is one TCR beta chain. These data come from a study of shared clonotypes between healthy human individuals. CD8 cells regarded as naive lacked CD45RO, were positively chosen for CCR7, and omitted terminally differentiated effector memory CD45RA+ cells. V lost 7 bases to trimming and J lost 4 bases; unmatched junction nucleotides: 0. Germline CDR1 is SGHRS and CDR2 is YFSETQ. This CDR3 spans 14 amino acids. Using immunoSEQ multiplex PCR, the repertoire was profiled, and TCRdb retains in-frame clones only, with some absent. The table records around 1,900,000 clones, just over 90% of them present only once.

This sequence originates from a young man in good health. Some clones in this sample may be carry-over from other donors' samples. This chain links TRBV5-1 with TRBJ2-1; 15 nucleotides agree with TRBD2. Sequences were obtained from naive CD8+ T cells from PBMCs. The CDR3 bases are TGCGCCAGCGGGACTAGCGGGAGGTACAATGAGCAGTTCTTC. It is translated as CASGTSGRYNEQFF.